This entry describes one T cell receptor (beta chain). The target of this receptor is not known. No much larger clone exists at a distance of one base, and base qualities are not known. The library was generated by the immunoSEQ multiplex PCR assay. For the multiplex PCR, a mixture combining 60 forward primers for TCR Vbeta segments and 13 reverse primers for TCR Jbeta segments was used. The CDR3 region of rearranged TCR beta genes was amplified from genomic DNA by a multiplex PCR assay. The Illumina HiSeq System was used to sequence the amplified TCR beta libraries as 87-base-pair reads. The source study handled its data this way. A later analysis tallied approximately 87 million unique TCR beta chains across the 650 to 750 repertoires, and about 12 million of those chains were shared by two or more donors. Raw reads were error-corrected and collapsed into unique sequences with a nearest-neighbor algorithm that merged closely related sequences to remove PCR and sequencing errors. Alignment of CDR3 sequences to IMGT reference sequences was used to assign V, D and J gene segments. For a sequence to be retained, at least a six-nucleotide match to both a V gene segment and a J gene segment was required. Rearrangements were called productive when the CDR3 lacked stop codons and stayed in frame with V and J; all others were non-productive. Following IMGT convention, CDR3 was defined as the stretch from the second conserved V-encoded cysteine to the conserved J-encoded phenylalanine. In an earlier analysis of roughly 610 of the donors, sequences lacking an unambiguous match to a single V gene segment were excluded. An earlier analysis of 500 to 700 of the donors classified V segments as functional when productive rearrangements were above 56.7% and as segregating when the standard deviation between donors was above 5%. A statistical classification framework was built to diagnose cytomegalovirus status from the catalog of TCR beta chain sequences. A later analysis assigned V and J genes by comparing TCR nucleotide sequences with IMGT/GENE-DB human TR gene sequences. In a later analysis, CDR3 sequences and most-parsimonious VDJ recombination scenarios were assigned using the TCRdist pipeline. In a later analysis, each TCR beta chain was defined by its CDR3 amino acid sequence together with its V-gene family, and reads without a unique V-gene family were excluded. In a later analysis, a few hundred highly shared, low-generation-probability nucleotide sequences were removed to address suspected cross-contamination and a sequencing artifact. A later analysis calculated a clonal expansion index for each public chain from normalized within-repertoire ranks of inferred template counts. A later analysis computed generation probabilities with a VDJ recombination model fitted to out-of-frame rearrangements, and checked the results against IGoR. In a later analysis, hypergeometric tests were used to score TCR-TCR, TCR-HLA and TCR-CMV co-occurrence, with a repertoire-size bias correction applied to TCR pairs. In a later analysis, false discovery rates were estimated by permuting HLA or CMV assignments 20 times. In a later analysis, co-occurring TCRs were grouped using DBSCAN, and TCRdist sequence similarity was added for clustering within HLA-allele-positive subsets. For co-occurrence clustering, repertoires with fewer than 30,000 or more than 120,000 public chains were excluded, along with roughly 5 repertoires with anomalous nucleotide sharing. TCRdb provides this immuneACCESS table in a form limited to in-frame rearrangements. Some clones are lacking; in checked studies, under half of them reflect an unresolved V gene, and why the rest are absent is not known. The D gene and trimming were derived from the DNA, and the V and J assignments and clone size from that table. For this sample there are roughly 90,000 clones; less than 80% appear just once. The ten largest clones add up to more than 20% of the sample.

In total, 500 to 700 healthy bone marrow donors made up the cohort. All cohort members were sampled while nominally healthy, although unrecorded immune exposures were likely present. The donor was CMV seropositive and belonged to the group of a few hundred seropositive cohort members. A peripheral blood sample was provided by each donor, and peripheral blood mononuclear cells were used for TCR beta sequencing. Genomic DNA was extracted from the blood cell samples with the Qiagen DNeasy Blood Extraction Kit. This sample is drawn from a study of cytomegalovirus exposure and HLA in healthy donors (dated by TCRdb to the late 2010s). For context, the study as a whole: An earlier analysis of approximately 640 of the donors reported roughly 300 Gb of sequence data and some 120 million unique TCR beta sequences from some 180 million T cells. The aim of the study was to test whether cataloging public T cell receptors could identify signatures of past pathogen exposure. The number of donors typed differed by locus, with roughly 620-630 for A, B, C, DRB1 and DQB1, roughly 520 for DQA1, over 600 for DPA1, and some 450 for DPB1. Donor age, sex, ethnicity and CMV serostatus were compiled alongside the repertoire data. A later genetic analysis used genome-wide SNP genotypes for about three fifths of the roughly 700 donors, treating that subset as a discovery cohort. The T cell repertoires of 666 subjects were profiled by immunosequencing and related to cytomegalovirus serostatus. Several DR-DQ haplotypes were treated as single units for association and clustering because of strong linkage in the cohort. An early release covering around 630 HLA-typed donors comprised roughly 300 gigabases of sequencing data and around 80 million unique TCR sequences. In a later analysis, previously published TCR beta repertoires from 666 donors were re-analyzed and high-resolution HLA genotyping was added so that TCR occurrence patterns could be studied. Class I and class II HLA loci were covered by the typing at four-digit resolution. An earlier analysis of approximately 580 of the donors used high-throughput TCR beta sequencing to judge whether each TCR beta V gene segment behaved as functional or pseudogenic. Among some 400 genotyped donors of the cohort, an average of around 240,000 unique TCR beta nucleotide sequences were sequenced per donor, around 20% of them non-productive. In the later analysis, no new phenotypic data were used to find candidate immune exposures; instead, reliance was placed on TCR beta sequences and their occurrence across donors. All discovery cohort repertoires had been generated on a single sequencing platform. Of the roughly 420 genotyped donors, 65% to 90% were placed in the genetic ancestry cluster associated with self-reported Caucasian donors. Besides the first cohort of 666 subjects, a separate validation cohort made up of roughly 120 different subjects was used. To predict cytomegalovirus infection status, the study brought together high-throughput TCR immunosequencing, statistical association of individual TCRs with disease status, and machine learning.

Taken from the germline V gene, the CDR1 and CDR2 loops are MNHEY and SVGAGI. There are 16 amino acids in the CDR3, from cysteine to phenylalanine inclusive. Just the 48-base CDR3 DNA is kept, in frame starting at base 1. V is cut back by 4 bases and J by 4 bases, with 8 bases in the junction unmatched. Summary of the overall study and its limitations: In vitro tests confirmed that a few of the cytomegalovirus-associated TCR beta chains recognize cytomegalovirus antigens. Most TCR sequences were observed very rarely across donors, whereas some public TCRs were present in many individuals. A later genetic analysis associated a missense DCLRE1C variant with V-gene and J-gene trimming of TCR beta chains, and an independent cohort replicated the association. Sequencing depth was assumed to be roughly uniform across donors in the presence/absence analyses, though that assumption may not hold. The classifier was reported to diagnose cytomegalovirus status with high specificity and sensitivity in both the original cohort and the validation cohort. Correlated functional status among segregating V segments might reflect linkage disequilibrium, but an unknown experimental factor could not be ruled out. Only TCR beta chains were sequenced in this cohort, and the absence of alpha or paired-chain data limited detectable features. Because HLA typing was unavailable for some donors at each locus, only the typed subset was used in association tests. In an earlier analysis of approximately 590 of the donors, most TCR beta V segments were observed in productive rearrangements about 87% or about 30% of the time, broadly matching IMGT annotations. Roughly 17 rarely observed V segments, including chromosome 9 orphons, were excluded from the earlier analysis of approximately 500 of the donors because counts were too low. Compared with the 666-donor mean, donors in an Asian-associated ancestry cluster had fewer N-insertions in productive TCRs, according to a later genetic analysis. Compared with equally common non-associated chains, HLA-associated TCR beta chains in a later analysis were more clonally expanded and had lower generation probabilities. The only immune exposure information available for the cohort was CMV serostatus. The 87-base-pair reads could not distinguish some IMGT-functional V segments, including TRBV6-2 and TRBV6-3, so those segments were excluded. A later analysis found that most CMV-associated TCR beta chains appeared HLA-restricted, with HLA associations seemingly driven largely by CMV exposure. In a later analysis, the rate of TCR association differed among HLA loci, with DRB1 alleles having the most associated TCRs and HLA-C alleles having the fewest. The authors suggested that the approach could potentially be extended to other disease states and immunological phenotypes. Specific HLA alleles were associated with 15,000 to 20,000 TCR beta sequences at a false discovery rate of 0.05 in a later analysis. A further reported finding was that TCR beta sequences accurately predicted the HLA-A and HLA-B alleles for most subjects in the first cohort. In the study, roughly 160 TCR beta chains were listed as associated with cytomegalovirus. The sequencing pipeline was judged likely to have produced a cluster of highly shared sequence variants as a technical artifact. Assigning TCR associations to individual alleles was difficult when HLA alleles, especially DR and DQ, strongly co-occurred. Several of the top co-occurrence clusters appeared to be linked to parvovirus B19, influenza, CMV and Epstein-Barr virus, according to a later analysis.

The sequenced sample consisted of PBMCs. This receptor was obtained from a man aged 30-40 years in good health and CMV-seropositive. The chain is assembled from TRBV6-5 and TRBJ2-2; TRBD1 aligns with 8 central bases. The nucleotide sequence is given as TGTGCCAGCAGTTCAAGACAGGGGTCGAGCACCGGGGAGCTGTTTTTT. This encodes CASSSRQGSSTGELFF.